These T cell receptor beta chains were read from a single sample in a study of blood T cell repertoires in COVID-19. Using immunoSEQ multiplex PCR, the repertoire was profiled, and TCRdb retains in-frame clones only, with some absent. Among about 220,000 clones listed, about 80% were seen once. Sequencing was done on a sample of peripheral blood. The origin of the receptors is a woman aged 30 to 39 who had recovered from COVID-19. Both conserved end residues are part of each CDR3.

CDR3 protein	V gene	J gene	CDR3 length
CASTTSPSGLNEQFF	TRBV11-2	TRBJ2-1	15
CASAEAGSNTGELFF	TRBV27	TRBJ2-2	15
CASSRLAGAETQYF	TRBV25-1	TRBJ2-5	14
CSTVAVEPGETQYF	TRBV29-1	TRBJ2-5	14
CASSQDSGLSYEQYF	TRBV4-2	TRBJ2-7	15
CASSLDQGTGGSPLHF	TRBV5-1	TRBJ1-6	16
CASSQVQGASGSGEQFF	TRBV4-1	TRBJ2-1	17
CASSVAGDDTDTQYF	TRBV28	TRBJ2-3	15
CASSTPRGGEGDTQYF	TRBV9	TRBJ2-3	16
CAISGPGTGGEQYF	TRBV10-3	TRBJ2-7	14
CASSPGTSGREYF	TRBV5-4	TRBJ2-7	13
CASSYWAGETQYF	TRBV6-5	TRBJ2-5	13
CASSFRVPNEKLFF	TRBV7-2	TRBJ1-4	14
CASSVGPAGGPGEQYF	TRBV9	TRBJ2-7	16
CASSPRGSGAAYEQYF	TRBV9	TRBJ2-7	16
CASSGLAGGVGDTQYF	TRBV2	TRBJ2-3	16
CASSQEGGVDTEAFF	TRBV4-1	TRBJ1-1	15
CASSETSASEQYF	TRBV6-4	TRBJ2-3	13
CASSPYGGQETQYF	TRBV5-1	TRBJ2-5	14
CASSVQGAGTGELFF	TRBV2	TRBJ2-2	15
CASSLVGGDYGYTF	TRBV7-2	TRBJ1-2	14
CASSRVVEAFF	TRBV18	TRBJ1-1	11
CSVEALGLAGGPDEQFF	TRBV29-1	TRBJ2-1	17
CASREAGGGYTF	TRBV28	TRBJ1-2	12
CSVQGTGDNYGYTF	TRBV29-1	TRBJ1-2	14
CASSLPADSGNTIYF	TRBV28	TRBJ1-3	15
CASSQGARIEAFF	TRBV14	TRBJ1-1	13
CASRDSNTGELFF	TRBV10-1	TRBJ2-2	13
CASSSTGDTNYGYTF	TRBV5-1	TRBJ1-2	15
CASSLTGLGGEGYTF	TRBV7-3	TRBJ1-2	15
CASSPDRLQPQHF	TRBV6-5	TRBJ1-5	13
CATGTGGATYNEQFF	TRBV24-1	TRBJ2-1	15
CSVALAGGTEAFF	TRBV29-1	TRBJ1-1	13
CASGLRTSGRWHTGELFF	TRBV12-5	TRBJ2-2	18
CASSTELASGELFF	TRBV5-4	TRBJ2-2	14
CASSLAIGLASTDTQYF	TRBV5-1	TRBJ2-3	17
CASSQVLAGGAYEQYF	TRBV4-2	TRBJ2-7	16
CASSYLFTGPGYGYTF	TRBV6-5	TRBJ1-2	16
CASLELAGASNEQFF	TRBV19	TRBJ2-1	15
CASSLEREDEQYF	TRBV7-3	TRBJ2-7	13
CASSRGGTADNTEAFF	TRBV4-2	TRBJ1-1	16
CASSSLQGVAGELFF	TRBV5-1	TRBJ2-2	15
CASSWGPINEAFF	TRBV6-5	TRBJ1-1	13
CASRSRTVAFF	TRBV7-3	TRBJ1-1	11
CASSFRGRGTDTQYF	TRBV19	TRBJ2-3	15
CASSGPAGVFTGELFF	TRBV11-2	TRBJ2-2	16
CASSPSTGGSGKLFF	TRBV27	TRBJ1-4	15